The 23 T cell receptor beta chains reported below all come from one sample, sequenced in a study of cytomegalovirus exposure and HLA in healthy donors. The PCR had 60 Vbeta and 13 Jbeta primers. Clones were sequenced by immunoSEQ multiplex PCR, and TCRdb holds only the in-frame ones, with some missing. The sample includes about 150,000 clones, approximately 80% of them seen just once. The sequenced sample was PBMCs. These receptor sequences come from a male donor in good health and CMV-seronegative.

V and J are TRBV28 and TRBJ2-7, with D tentatively TRBD2 (6 bases). Germline V CDR1 and CDR2: MDHEN, SYDVKM. The CDR3 runs to 15 residues. Trimming removed 4 bases at V and 3 bases at J, with 16 bases between. The CDR3 sequence is CASSSPPRGNYEQYF. CDR3 bases: TGTGCCAGCAGTTCCCCCCCCCGCGGGAACTACGAGCAGTACTTC.

This clone was counted a single time. The junction departs from the called germline gene at one end, perhaps through a read error. The rearrangement joins TRBV7-9 to TRBJ1-2; the D is unclear. The CDR3 is 14 residues long. The V gene's germline CDR1 is SEHNR and CDR2 FQNEAQ (reference sequence). CDR3 sequence: CSSSSATWRYGYTF. The CDR3 DNA follows: TGTTCCAGCAGCTCCGCGACTTGGCGCTATGGCTACACCTTC.

V and J are TRBV2 and TRBJ1-3, with 7 bases identical to TRBD1. Germline trimming cut 6 bases from V and 0 bases from J; bases unmatched to any gene: 11. CDR1 is SNHLY and CDR2 is FYNNEI in the germline V gene. CDR3 length equals 17 residues. The CDR3 sequence is CASSHLQGPISGNTIYF. CDR3 nucleotides: TGTGCCAGCAGCCATCTACAGGGGCCCATCTCTGGAAACACCATATATTTT. Variable domain in full (rest from reference TRBV2 and TRBJ1-3): EPEVTQTPSHQVTQMGQEVILRCVPISNHLYFYWYRQILGQKVEFLVSFYNNEISEKSEIFDDQFSVERPDGSNFTLKIRSTKLEDSAMYFCASSHLQGPISGNTIYFGEGSWLTVV.

V gene TRBV14 combines with J gene TRBJ1-2, with 9 positions matching TRBD1. From germline, CDR1 is SGHDN and CDR2 FVKESK. The CDR3 is 15 residues long. After removal of 0 bases from V and 4 bases from J, the junction contained 3 bases not matched to a gene. DNA of the CDR3: TGTGCCAGCAGCCAAGACCAGACAGGGGGCTATGGCTACACCTTC. Translating it yields CASSQDQTGGYGYTF.

The chain links TRBV7-9 to TRBJ2-5; D ambiguous. Per germline, CDR1 SEHNR and CDR2 FQNEAQ (reference sequence). The CDR3 spans 15 residues. Trimming pared 3 bases from V and 0 bases from J, leaving 11 bases between. CDR3 nucleotide sequence: TGTGCCAGCAGCTTTAACTCCTTGTACCAAGAGACCCAGTACTTC. Amino acids: CASSFNSLYQETQYF. Combining the CDR3 with reference TRBV7-9 and TRBJ2-5 gives the whole variable domain DTGVSQNPRHKITKRGQNVTFRCDPISEHNRLYWYRQTLGQGPEFLTYFQNEAQLEKSRLLSDRFSAERPKGSFSTLEIQRTEQGDSAMYLCASSFNSLYQETQYFGPGTRLLVL.

V usage is TRBV18 and J usage is TRBJ2-5; no definite D call. CDR1 KGHSH and CDR2 LQKENI come from the germline V gene. CDR3 length: 13 amino acids. V was shortened by 5 bases and J by 2 bases, with 9 bases between the two germline ends. CDR3 region: CASSILSQETQYF. Here the CDR3 DNA reads TGTGCCAGCTCAATCTTATCGCAAGAGACCCAGTACTTC.

This clone is a singleton in its sample. Other DNA sequences in the same sample also yield this CDR3. The chain couples TRBV27 to TRBJ2-5; D gene ambiguous. Germline V gene sequence: CDR1 MNHEY, CDR2 SMNVEV (reference sequence). The V and J ends lost 3 bases and 5 bases respectively, with 4 bases between them. The CDR3 sequence is 11 residues long. The CDR3 spells CASSFRETQYF. CDR3 sequence (DNA): TGTGCCAGCAGTTTTCGGGAGACCCAGTACTTC.

V and J are TRBV5-1 and TRBJ2-2, with D perhaps matching TRBD2 (5 bases). Trimming cost V 4 bases and J 0 bases, with 13 bases left between them. The germline V gene encodes CDR1 SGHRS and CDR2 YFSETQ. The CDR3 is made up of 16 amino acids. The CDR3 sequence: CASSPLWGANTGELFF. CDR3 in DNA: TGCGCCAGCAGCCCCCTCTGGGGAGCGAACACCGGGGAGCTGTTTTTT. Full variable domain (remainder filled in from reference TRBV5-1 and TRBJ2-2): KAGVTQTPRYLIKTRGQQVTLSCSPISGHRSVSWYQQTPGQGLQFLFEYFSETQRNKGNFPGRFSGRQFSNSRSEMNVSTLELGDSALYLCASSPLWGANTGELFFGEGSRLTVL.

The chain is built from TRBV7-6 and TRBJ1-2; 7 bases are a match to TRBD1. V shed 2 bases, J shed 3 bases, and the junction held 15 bases outside the gene matches. The V gene's germline CDR1 is SGHVS and CDR2 FNYEAQ. The CDR3 is made up of 18 amino acids. The CDR3 DNA is TGTGCCAGCAGCTTATACCCCAGGGGGACATCGGCGGACTATGGCTACACCTTC. Its translation: CASSLYPRGTSADYGYTF.

This rearrangement joins TRBV18 to TRBJ2-5, with D uncertain. Deletions cut 3 bases from V and 0 bases from J, with 2 bases between. Germline lookup yields CDR1 KGHSH and CDR2 LQKENI. There are 12 residues in the CDR3. The CDR3: CASSPNQETQYF. CDR3 nucleotide sequence: TGTGCCAGCTCACCCAACCAAGAGACCCAGTACTTC.

CDR3 loop: CASSFRILLQETQYF. The CDR3 nucleotides read TGTGCCAGCAGCTTCCGTATTCTACTACAAGAGACCCAGTACTTC. This chain joins TRBV11-2 and TRBJ2-5; D remains unclear. V lost 3 bases, J lost 2 bases, and 13 bases lay in between. The CDR3 runs to 15 residues. The V gene's germline CDR1 is SGHAT and CDR2 FQNNGV.

CDR3 sequence: CASSLFLAGVATGELFF. CDR3 DNA: TGTGCCAGCAGTTTATTTCTAGCGGGAGTGGCTACCGGGGAGCTGTTTTTT. The chain links TRBV27 to TRBJ2-2, with 10 nucleotides matching TRBD2. This CDR3 contains 17 residues. CDR1 is MNHEY, CDR2 SMNVEV, per germline (reference sequence). V shed 1 base and J 5 bases; nucleotides not matched to a gene: 7.

The chain recombines TRBV2 with TRBJ2-1; D gene uncertain. Trimming removed 4 bases from V and 8 bases from J, with 6 bases in between. Germline V gene sequence: CDR1 SNHLY, CDR2 FYNNEI. This CDR3 comprises 11 residues. The CDR3 protein is CASSAVYEQFF. In nucleotides, the CDR3 is TGTGCCAGCAGTGCCGTCTATGAGCAGTTCTTC.

The CDR3 DNA is TGTGCCAGCACCCCCCTCGCGGGTCGGCGAGAGACCCAGTACTTC. Translation: CASTPLAGRRETQYF. The chain employs TRBV6-1 and TRBJ2-5, with D possibly TRBD2 on 5 matching bases. Trimming pared 7 bases from V and 4 bases from J, leaving 19 bases between. This CDR3 region has 15 residues. CDR1 and CDR2 (germline): MNHNS, SASEGT.

The V call is TRBV19, the J call TRBJ2-5; TRBD1 matches 8 bases. Germline V gene lookup returns CDR1 LNHDA and CDR2 SQIVND (reference sequence). The CDR3 is 16 residues long. The ends lost 5 bases at V and 2 bases at J; junction bases unmatched: 10. The CDR3 region has the DNA TGTGCCAGTAGTCGGGCAGGGGGCGACCGGCAAGAGACCCAGTACTTC. Amino acids: CASSRAGGDRQETQYF.

This chain joins TRBV5-1 and TRBJ1-3, with no clear D. V gave up 2 bases and J gave up 0 bases, with 9 bases separating them. This CDR3 has 15 residues. Germline CDR1 and CDR2: SGHRS and YFSETQ. The CDR3 nucleotides read TGCGCCAGCAGCTTCGAGGGAAGCTCTGGAAACACCATATATTTT. Translation gives CASSFEGSSGNTIYF.

As concerns this clone: Germline is not matched at one junction end, which may reflect a read error. The chain links TRBV10-3 to TRBJ1-3; 7 bases align to TRBD1. From germline, CDR1 is ENHRY and CDR2 SYGVKD. This CDR3 is built from 15 residues. The CDR3 nucleotides read TGTGTCATCAGTGAAAGGGGGCTCGGTGGAAACACCATATATTTT. Its protein product is CVISERGLGGNTIYF.

The J gene is TRBJ2-5, the V gene TRBV5-6, with 13 bases lining up with TRBD2. This CDR3 is 17 amino acids long. Germline values: CDR1 SGHDT, CDR2 YYEEEE. V shed 0 bases, J shed 4 bases, and the junction held 6 bases outside the gene matches. The CDR3 spells CASSLGLAGGGRETQYF. CDR3 in DNA: TGTGCCAGCAGCTTGGGACTAGCGGGAGGTGGAAGAGAGACCCAGTACTTC.

The DNA of the CDR3 is TGCAGCGTTGAGGGGCGGGGGGGGGTCGGATACAATGAGCAGTTCTTC. Encoded protein: CSVEGRGGVGYNEQFF. The chain carries TRBV29-1 and TRBJ2-1; 9 bases are a match to TRBD2. V lost 3 bases to trimming and J lost 4 bases; unmatched junction nucleotides: 10. The CDR3 runs to 16 residues. Germline V gene sequence: CDR1 SQVTM, CDR2 ANQGSEA.

The rearrangement uses TRBV7-3 and TRBJ2-1; D perhaps matches TRBD1 (6 bases). The CDR3 has 13 amino acids. V shed 2 bases and J shed 9 bases, with 11 bases lying between them. From germline, CDR1 is SGHTA and CDR2 FQGTGA. Written as DNA, the CDR3 is TGTGCCAGCAGCTTACTAGGGGGTGGTGAGCAGTTCTTC. Encoded protein: CASSLLGGGEQFF.

The chain joins TRBV28 to TRBJ1-5; a weak D match, TRBD1 (6 bases). V lost 4 bases, J lost 3 bases, and 10 bases lay in between. In germline, CDR1 is MDHEN, CDR2 SYDVKM. The CDR3 has 14 residues. CDR3 amino acids: CASSSGQSNQPQHF. CDR3 bases: TGTGCCAGCAGTTCAGGACAGTCCAATCAGCCCCAGCATTTT.

The rearrangement joins TRBV28 to TRBJ1-5; D possibly corresponds to TRBD1 (6 bases). The length of the CDR3 is 15 residues. Looked up from germline, CDR1 is MDHEN and CDR2 is SYDVKM. Trimming stripped 6 bases from V and 3 bases from J, with 15 bases between. The CDR3: CASSQPGHLNQPQHF. The CDR3 bases are TGTGCCAGCAGCCAGCCGGGACACCTCAATCAGCCCCAGCATTTT. The entire variable domain, with the rest obtained from reference TRBV28 and TRBJ1-5, is as follows: DVKVTQSSRYLVKRTGEKVFLECVQDMDHENMFWYRQDPGLGLRLIYFSYDVKMKEKGDIPEGYSVSREKKERFSLILESASTNQTSMYLCASSQPGHLNQPQHFGDGTRLSIL.

The chain uses TRBV29-1 and TRBJ1-1, with no clear D. The CDR3 spans 14 residues. Trimming removed 2 bases from V and 1 base from J, with 11 bases in between. Germline assignment: CDR1 SQVTM and CDR2 ANQGSEA. The CDR3 reads CSVEPGSGNTEAFF. The CDR3 coding sequence is TGCAGCGTTGAACCGGGATCTGGGAACACTGAAGCTTTCTTT.